The next 16 T cell receptor beta chains were all read from a single sample in a study of radiation and T cells in renal cell carcinoma (dated by TCRdb to the early 2020s). To prepare the library, the immunoSEQ multiplex PCR assay was applied. In its TCRdb copy, this immuneACCESS table keeps in-frame sequences only and misses some clones. Where compared with another copy, unresolved V genes explain less than half of these, and the others have no known cause. The sample data list just under 150,000 clones, and 75% to 90% of these were observed just once. Less than 20% of the sample is in the top ten clones. The time point label on this specimen signifies: blood 4 weeks post-SBRT, at nephrectomy. The treatment or condition label for this specimen denotes: 15 Gy SBRT to primary tumor, nephrectomy 4 weeks later. The specimen was blood, collected from a patient whose treatment included radiotherapy and nephrectomy. The receptors derive from a woman aged 50 to 60 with renal cell carcinoma.

In its sample, this clone was seen a few times. V gene TRBV7-9 combines with J gene TRBJ1-5; 7 positions agree with TRBD1. Trimming took 5 bases from V and 5 from J; bases not matched to a gene: 6. The CDR3 spans 14 residues. Germline CDR1 is SEHNR and CDR2 is FQNEAQ (reference sequence). The CDR3 DNA reads TGTGCCAGCAGCCCGTCGACAGGGCATCAGCCCCAGCATTTT. Translating it yields CASSPSTGHQPQHF.

This clone was picked up a small number of times. The J gene is TRBJ1-2, the V gene TRBV7-9; D gene uncertain. With 1 base removed from V and 8 bases from J, the gap between germline ends came to 20 bases. Germline V gives CDR1 SEHNR, CDR2 FQNEAQ (reference sequence). This CDR3 has 16 amino acids. CDR3 DNA sequence: TGTGCCAGCAGCTTAGTTGGGGATCGTCCGTCGCAGGGCTACACCTTC. It encodes CASSLVGDRPSQGYTF.

The gene calls are TRBV5-1 and TRBJ1-3, with D possibly TRBD1 on 5 matching bases. The germline V and J ends were trimmed by 3 bases and 0 bases, with 7 bases remaining between them. Germline V lookup: CDR1 SGHRS, CDR2 YFSETQ. The CDR3 length is 14 residues. CDR3 coding DNA: TGCGCCAGCAGCTCGGGACTCTCTGGAAACACCATATATTTT. Protein sequence: CASSSGLSGNTIYF.

V is TRBV4-1 and J is TRBJ2-2; 12 bases agree with TRBD2. Germline CDR1 and CDR2: MGHRA and YSYEKL. The CDR3 runs 16 residues. Losses at the gene ends were 3 bases for V and 6 bases for J; bases not matched to a gene: 5. CDR3 residues: CASSHTTSGRPGELFF. In DNA form, the CDR3 reads TGCGCCAGCAGCCATACCACTAGCGGGAGGCCCGGGGAGCTGTTTTTT.

In nucleotides, the CDR3 is TGTGCCAGCAGCTCGACAGGGGCGGGAGAAAAACTGTTTTTT. Translation: CASSSTGAGEKLFF. The chain uses TRBV7-9 and TRBJ1-4; 8 bases line up with TRBD1. After removal of 4 bases from V and 8 bases from J, the junction contained 6 bases not matched to a gene. Germline values: CDR1 SEHNR, CDR2 FQNEAQ (reference sequence). This CDR3 is built from 14 residues. Based on the CDR3 plus reference TRBV7-9 and TRBJ1-4, the full variable domain is DTGVSQNPRHKITKRGQNVTFRCDPISEHNRLYWYRQTLGQGPEFLTYFQNEAQLEKSRLLSDRFSAERPKGSFSTLEIQRTEQGDSAMYLCASSSTGAGEKLFFGSGTQLSVL.

The V and J genes are TRBV25-1 and TRBJ2-2; D unclear. The germline CDR1 and CDR2 sequences are MGHDK and SYGVNS. Trimming removed 4 bases at V and 4 bases at J, with 7 bases between. This CDR3 spans 13 amino acids. DNA of the CDR3: TGTGCCAGCAGTGGAATGGTCACCGGGGAGCTGTTTTTT. It encodes CASSGMVTGELFF.

This chain joins TRBV28 and TRBJ1-6; D might be TRBD1 (6 bases). The CDR3 contains 13 residues. Per germline, CDR1 MDHEN and CDR2 SYDVKM. The V gene lost 4 bases and the J gene lost 7 bases, with 8 bases spanning the gap. Here the CDR3 DNA reads TGTGCCAGCAGTTCTGGACAGAATTCACCCCTCCACTTT. It encodes CASSSGQNSPLHF.

The V gene is TRBV7-9, the J gene TRBJ1-5; D gene ambiguous. The length of the CDR3 is 14 residues. Between the trimmed V and J ends, which lost 4 bases and 0 bases, there was a span of 7 bases. The germline V gene encodes CDR1 SEHNR and CDR2 FQNEAQ (reference sequence). CDR3 DNA: TGTGCCAGCAGCTCGGTCTTTAGCAATCAGCCCCAGCATTTT. This sequence encodes CASSSVFSNQPQHF.

CDR3 bases: TGTGCCAGCAGCTTAGCGGTTCCGGGACTAGCGGGGGGCCAGATCAACACCGGGGAGCTGTTTTTT. Translating gives CASSLAVPGLAGGQINTGELFF. This chain joins TRBV7-6 and TRBJ2-2; 15 bases are shared with TRBD2. Germline values: CDR1 SGHVS, CDR2 FNYEAQ. CDR3 length: 22 residues. V lost 0 bases to trimming and J lost 2 bases; unmatched junction nucleotides: 13.

This clone was counted a few times. At one end, the junction sequence differs from germline, possibly due to a read error. The CDR3 protein is CSARGGAGSLF. For the CDR3, the DNA is TGCAGTGCTAGAGGGGGGGCAGGGTCCCTCTTC. This sequence joins TRBV20-1 and TRBJ2-1; perhaps D is TRBD1 or TRBD2 (6 bases each). Looked up from germline, CDR1 is DFQATT and CDR2 is SNEGSKA (reference sequence). The CDR3 contains 11 residues.

The chain has TRBV7-6 and TRBJ2-7; maybe TRBD1 (6 bases). V shed 5 bases and J shed 2 bases, with 16 bases lying between them. Germline lookup yields CDR1 SGHVS and CDR2 FNYEAQ. This CDR3 has 15 residues. CDR3 DNA: TGTGCCAGCAGCCACCTCGGGGCAGGGGCCTACGAGCAGTACTTC. It specifies CASSHLGAGAYEQYF.

CDR3 region: CASSLLLQGTTEAFF. The CDR3 bases are TGTGCCAGCAGCCTCCTTTTACAGGGAACCACTGAAGCTTTCTTT. This sequence joins TRBV7-9 and TRBJ1-1; possibly TRBD1 for D (6 bases). The CDR3 spans 15 residues. V gave up 5 bases and J gave up 4 bases, with 17 bases separating them. Germline CDR1 is SEHNR and CDR2 is FQNEAQ (reference sequence).

V usage is TRBV5-1 and J usage is TRBJ1-5; 8 bases agree with TRBD1. Germline assignment: CDR1 SGHRS and CDR2 YFSETQ. V shed 2 bases, J shed 3 bases, and the junction held 4 bases outside the gene matches. The CDR3 spans 15 residues. The CDR3 protein is CASSFGQGINQPQHF. Written as DNA, the CDR3 is TGCGCCAGCAGCTTCGGACAGGGCATCAATCAGCCCCAGCATTTT.

As regards this clone: Mismatch with germline at one junction end may stem from a read error. The chain is built from TRBV7-3 and TRBJ1-1, with no clear D. The CDR3 is made up of 13 amino acids. Looked up from germline, CDR1 is SGHTA and CDR2 is FQGTGA. The CDR3 here is CASSLAGEATAIF. CDR3 sequence (DNA): TGTGCCAGCAGCTTAGCCGGAGAAGCTACGGCCATCTTT.

The chain joins TRBV14 to TRBJ1-1; the D gene is possibly TRBD1 (6 bases). V lost 1 base and J lost 4, with 10 bases in between. The CDR3 loop spans 14 amino acids. Per the germline V gene, CDR1 is SGHDN and CDR2 is FVKESK. CDR3 residues: CASSQVTGRTEAFF. CDR3 in DNA: TGTGCCAGCAGCCAAGTCACAGGGCGCACTGAAGCTTTCTTT.

J is TRBJ1-4 and V is TRBV6-1; D is uncertain. CDR1 is MNHNS, CDR2 SASEGT, per germline. The CDR3 totals 12 residues. The V end was cut by 5 bases, the J end by 12 bases, with 13 bases between. The CDR3 is CASSYSITELFF. For the CDR3, the DNA is TGTGCCAGCAGTTATTCTATTACAGAACTGTTTTTT.